These T cell receptor beta chains were read from a single sample in a study of cytotoxic CD8 clonotypes in ibrutinib-treated CLL. Assay used: immunoSEQ multiplex PCR; TCRdb lists only in-frame clones, some missing. In the table there are approximately 120,000 clones, around 84% of which are singletons. This specimen was PBMCs, taken after 24 months of ibrutinib treatment. Receptors originate from a human donor with chronic lymphocytic leukemia. CDR3s include the opening cysteine and the closing phenylalanine or tryptophan. The D gene is left open where the match is weak. Size tells how often a clone was seen (once, few, many) or the class of an expanded clone, and some rows leave it out.

V gene: TRBV6-5; J gene: TRBJ1-5; D gene: -; clone size: -; CDR3 protein: CASRSNQPQHF; CDR3 DNA: TGTGCCAGCAGAAGCAATCAGCCCCAGCATTTT
V gene: TRBV7-2; J gene: TRBJ1-1; D gene: -; clone size: once; CDR3 protein: CASSSSTDTEAFF; CDR3 DNA: TGTGCCAGCAGCTCGTCGACAGACACTGAAGCTTTCTTT
V gene: TRBV5-5; J gene: TRBJ1-3; D gene: -; clone size: -; CDR3 protein: CASSLDGSPSGNTIYF; CDR3 DNA: TGTGCCAGCAGCTTGGATGGGAGCCCATCTGGAAACACCATATATTTT
V gene: TRBV4-3; J gene: TRBJ1-2; D gene: -; clone size: -; CDR3 protein: CASSQDRGMGGYTF; CDR3 DNA: TGCGCCAGCAGCCAAGATCGGGGGATGGGCGGCTACACCTTC
V gene: TRBV5-6; J gene: TRBJ2-7; D gene: TRBD1; clone size: -; CDR3 protein: CASSVLGTAGEQYF; CDR3 DNA: TGTGCCAGCAGCGTACTAGGGACAGCTGGCGAGCAGTACTTC
V gene: TRBV6-5; J gene: TRBJ1-2; D gene: -; clone size: -; CDR3 protein: CASSRQANYGYTF; CDR3 DNA: TGTGCCAGCAGTCGACAGGCTAACTATGGCTACACCTTC
V gene: TRBV13; J gene: TRBJ2-7; D gene: TRBD1; clone size: -; CDR3 protein: CASSSRTGYEQYF; CDR3 DNA: TGTGCCAGCAGCTCGAGGACAGGCTACGAGCAGTACTTC
V gene: TRBV27; J gene: TRBJ1-2; D gene: -; clone size: -; CDR3 protein: CASSLPRSYDNYGYTF; CDR3 DNA: TGTGCCAGCAGTTTACCGCGGTCATATGATAACTATGGCTACACCTTC
V gene: TRBV6-5; J gene: TRBJ2-7; D gene: TRBD1; clone size: -; CDR3 protein: CASSYSGAGGEEQYF; CDR3 DNA: TGTGCCAGCAGTTACTCGGGGGCAGGGGGTGAGGAGCAGTACTTC
V gene: TRBV11-3; J gene: TRBJ2-2; D gene: -; clone size: once; CDR3 protein: CASSLEQGELFF; CDR3 DNA: TGTGCCAGCAGCTTAGAACAGGGGGAGCTGTTTTTT
V gene: TRBV30; J gene: TRBJ2-1; D gene: -; clone size: few; CDR3 protein: CAWSVGQGSSYNEQFF; CDR3 DNA: TGTGCCTGGAGTGTAGGGCAGGGGAGCTCCTACAATGAGCAGTTCTTC
V gene: TRBV4-3; J gene: TRBJ1-4; D gene: TRBD1; clone size: -; CDR3 protein: CASSQGGGYEKLFF; CDR3 DNA: TGCGCCAGCAGCCAAGGAGGGGGCTATGAAAAACTGTTTTTT
V gene: TRBV7-8; J gene: TRBJ1-2; D gene: TRBD1; clone size: -; CDR3 protein: CASSRGQGDGYTF; CDR3 DNA: TGTGCCAGCAGCAGGGGACAGGGGGACGGCTACACCTTC
V gene: TRBV6-6; J gene: TRBJ1-5; D gene: TRBD1; clone size: -; CDR3 protein: CASKVAGQGRNQPQHF; CDR3 DNA: TGTGCCAGCAAAGTTGCCGGACAGGGCCGCAATCAGCCCCAGCATTTT
V gene: TRBV25-1; J gene: TRBJ2-1; D gene: -; clone size: -; CDR3 protein: CASSGTPSYNEQFF; CDR3 DNA: TGTGCCAGCAGTGGGACTCCATCCTACAATGAGCAGTTCTTC
V gene: TRBV9; J gene: TRBJ1-6; D gene: -; clone size: -; CDR3 protein: CASSELSDRDSPLHF; CDR3 DNA: TGTGCCAGCAGCGAGTTGTCAGACCGGGATTCACCCCTCCACTTT
V gene: TRBV6-6; J gene: TRBJ1-2; D gene: -; clone size: -; CDR3 protein: CASSLRYNYGYTF; CDR3 DNA: TGTGCCAGCAGTTTACGATACAACTATGGCTACACCTTC
V gene: TRBV10-3; J gene: TRBJ2-2; D gene: -; clone size: -; CDR3 protein: CAISESSLILVAGELFF; CDR3 DNA: TGTGCCATCAGTGAGTCCTCCTTAATACTAGTTGCCGGGGAGCTGTTTTTT
V gene: TRBV5-1; J gene: TRBJ2-5; D gene: TRBD2; clone size: -; CDR3 protein: CASSPGTSGAQETQYF; CDR3 DNA: TGCGCCAGCAGCCCCGGGACTAGCGGGGCCCAAGAGACCCAGTACTTC
V gene: TRBV19; J gene: TRBJ1-2; D gene: -; clone size: large; CDR3 protein: CASSIPGSVLYGYTF; CDR3 DNA: TGTGCCAGTAGTATACCGGGTTCCGTACTATATGGCTACACCTTC
V gene: TRBV7-2; J gene: TRBJ2-6; D gene: -; clone size: -; CDR3 protein: CASSQSGANVLTF; CDR3 DNA: TGTGCCAGCAGTCAATCTGGGGCCAACGTCCTGACTTTC
V gene: TRBV5-4; J gene: TRBJ1-3; D gene: -; clone size: few; CDR3 protein: CASSTGWGNTIYF; CDR3 DNA: TGTGCCAGCAGTACAGGGTGGGGAAACACCATATATTTT
V gene: TRBV6-5; J gene: TRBJ1-2; D gene: -; clone size: -; CDR3 protein: CASSPYLNYGYTF; CDR3 DNA: TGTGCCAGCAGTCCTTATCTTAACTATGGCTACACCTTC
V gene: TRBV18; J gene: TRBJ2-5; D gene: -; clone size: -; CDR3 protein: CASSPAFGGETQYF; CDR3 DNA: TGTGCCAGCTCACCTGCTTTCGGGGGAGAGACCCAGTACTTC
V gene: TRBV5-6; J gene: TRBJ1-2; D gene: -; clone size: once; CDR3 protein: CASSLVGVHGYTF; CDR3 DNA: TGTGCCAGCAGCTTAGTGGGGGTCCACGGCTACACCTTC
V gene: TRBV19; J gene: TRBJ1-1; D gene: -; clone size: few; CDR3 protein: CASSEVGGTEAFF; CDR3 DNA: TGTGCCAGTAGTGAGGTGGGAGGCACTGAAGCTTTCTTT
V gene: TRBV4-3; J gene: TRBJ2-6; D gene: -; clone size: -; CDR3 protein: CASSQEGGIGGANVLTF; CDR3 DNA: TGCGCCAGCAGCCAAGAGGGCGGGATCGGGGGGGCCAACGTCCTGACTTTC
V gene: TRBV20-1; J gene: TRBJ2-3; D gene: -; clone size: -; CDR3 protein: CSGSGTDTQYF; CDR3 DNA: TGCAGTGGGTCGGGTACAGATACGCAGTATTTT
V gene: TRBV28; J gene: TRBJ1-2; D gene: TRBD1; clone size: -; CDR3 protein: CAIWVRQGDLVNYGYTF; CDR3 DNA: TGTGCCATCTGGGTCCGACAGGGCGACTTGGTTAACTATGGCTACACCTTC
V gene: TRBV9; J gene: TRBJ2-3; D gene: -; clone size: -; CDR3 protein: CASSVGGTDTQYF; CDR3 DNA: TGTGCCAGCAGCGTGGGGGGCACAGATACGCAGTATTTT